The source of this TCR beta chain is a study of blood T cell repertoires in COVID-19 (TCRdb year 2020). With regard to the full study: Samples from collaborators originated in the United States, Italy and Spain and spanned both the acute and convalescent phases of COVID-19. The prospective study material was composed of cDNA or gDNA derived from T cells, B-cell-depleted T cells, or PBMCs. The dataset comprised deeply sampled blood TCRbeta repertoires from subjects exposed to, actively infected with, or recovered from COVID-19. The repertoires were released in a freely available public database meant as a resource for research on the immune response to SARS-CoV-2. The samples were drawn from the first 160 participants of the ongoing ImmuneRACE study and from 1,254 subjects provided by 6 global collaborators. The sample metadata nearly always contained a de-identified subject ID, COVID-19 status, age in years and sex. HLA class I and class II types, where available, came from metadata supplied by the sample provider rather than from assay-based typing.

Via the germline V gene, CDR1 is MRHNA and CDR2 SNTAGT. The V end gives up 5 bases and the J end 2 bases, leaving 3 bases in the junction not matched to a gene. The CDR3, from cysteine to phenylalanine, totals 15 residues. CDR3 DNA only is kept here, 45 bases in frame from base 1. TCRbeta CDR3 regions were amplified from genomic DNA using the immunoSEQ Assay, a bias-controlled multiplex PCR. Processing in the source paper ran as follows. The number of nucleated cells in each sample was estimated from the amplification of reference gene primers within the assay. Sequence reads were collapsed and filtered to measure the absolute abundance of every unique TCRbeta CDR3 rearrangement. For each sample, productive Simpson clonality was calculated as the square root of Simpson's diversity index across productive rearrangements. Held by TCRdb, this immuneACCESS table contains in-frame sequences only and omits some clones. Under half of the omission traces to an unresolved V gene where checked; the cause of the rest is unknown. That table is the source of V, J and clone size, and D and trimming were worked out from the DNA. The sample yields hundreds of thousands of clones; more than 80% were counted once. Clones ranked in the top ten supply approximately 3% of the sample.

At one collaborating source in Seattle, patients were enrolled during active infection and were followed longitudinally through the course of disease. The collaborating institutions used their own protocols to collect whole blood in K2EDTA tubes. For TCRbeta analysis, collaborator samples were shipped as frozen whole blood, as isolated PBMCs, or as DNA extracted from either sample type. The paper's findings and limits, for the study overall: The quantity of clinical and demographic metadata differed by source and by participant and was supplied without curation.

A remark on this clone: Its antigen target is currently unknown. No qualities accompany the bases; no much larger clone lies one base away.

The source material was peripheral blood. The sequence joins TRBV6-4 to TRBJ2-6; 7 of the junction bases match TRBD1. The TCR originated in a young woman with COVID-19, enrolled during active disease. The sequenced DNA: TGTGCCAGCAGTTCACAGGGGACTGGGGCCAACGTCCTGACTTTC. It translates as CASSSQGTGANVLTF.